Sequencing of this TCR beta chain was carried out in a study of blood T cell repertoires in COVID-19. Study-level information: From the United States, Italy and Spain came samples of acute and convalescent COVID-19. Sample material is recorded as cDNA or gDNA derived from T cells, B-cell-depleted T cells, or PBMCs.

Clones were read by immunoSEQ multiplex PCR, and TCRdb kept only the in-frame ones, dropping some. Of some 250,000 clones in the sample, roughly 86% were seen once. The CDR3 is made up of 14 amino acids. Germline values: CDR1 SGHNT, CDR2 YENEEA. Trimming took 5 bases from V and 6 from J, leaving 16 bases between them. The specimen sequenced was peripheral blood. This chain connects TRBV11-3 to TRBJ1-2, with a possible D match to TRBD1 (5 bases). This receptor was obtained from a woman aged 25 to 39 with acute or convalescent COVID-19. As DNA, the CDR3 is TGTGCCAGCAGCCCCGAAGGTGGGGCGGATGGCTACACCTTC. This gives the protein CASSPEGGADGYTF.